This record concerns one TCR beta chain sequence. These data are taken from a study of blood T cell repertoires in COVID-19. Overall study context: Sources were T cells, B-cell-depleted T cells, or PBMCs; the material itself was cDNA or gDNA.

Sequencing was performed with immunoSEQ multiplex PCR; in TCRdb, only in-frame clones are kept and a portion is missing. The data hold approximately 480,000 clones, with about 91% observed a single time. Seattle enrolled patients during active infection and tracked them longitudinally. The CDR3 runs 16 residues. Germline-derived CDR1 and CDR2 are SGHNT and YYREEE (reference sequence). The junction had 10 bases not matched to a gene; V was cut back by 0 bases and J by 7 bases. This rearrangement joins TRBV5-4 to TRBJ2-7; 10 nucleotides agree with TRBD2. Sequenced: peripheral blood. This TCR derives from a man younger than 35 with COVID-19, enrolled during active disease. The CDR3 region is CASSLVASGRTREQYF. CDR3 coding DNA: TGTGCCAGCAGCTTGGTGGCTAGCGGGAGAACGAGGGAGCAGTACTTC. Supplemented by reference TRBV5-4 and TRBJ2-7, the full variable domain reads ETGVTQSPTHLIKTRGQQVTLRCSSQSGHNTVSWYQQALGQGPQFIFQYYREEENGRGNFPPRFSGLQFPNYSSELNVNALELDDSALYLCASSLVASGRTREQYFGPGTRLTVT.